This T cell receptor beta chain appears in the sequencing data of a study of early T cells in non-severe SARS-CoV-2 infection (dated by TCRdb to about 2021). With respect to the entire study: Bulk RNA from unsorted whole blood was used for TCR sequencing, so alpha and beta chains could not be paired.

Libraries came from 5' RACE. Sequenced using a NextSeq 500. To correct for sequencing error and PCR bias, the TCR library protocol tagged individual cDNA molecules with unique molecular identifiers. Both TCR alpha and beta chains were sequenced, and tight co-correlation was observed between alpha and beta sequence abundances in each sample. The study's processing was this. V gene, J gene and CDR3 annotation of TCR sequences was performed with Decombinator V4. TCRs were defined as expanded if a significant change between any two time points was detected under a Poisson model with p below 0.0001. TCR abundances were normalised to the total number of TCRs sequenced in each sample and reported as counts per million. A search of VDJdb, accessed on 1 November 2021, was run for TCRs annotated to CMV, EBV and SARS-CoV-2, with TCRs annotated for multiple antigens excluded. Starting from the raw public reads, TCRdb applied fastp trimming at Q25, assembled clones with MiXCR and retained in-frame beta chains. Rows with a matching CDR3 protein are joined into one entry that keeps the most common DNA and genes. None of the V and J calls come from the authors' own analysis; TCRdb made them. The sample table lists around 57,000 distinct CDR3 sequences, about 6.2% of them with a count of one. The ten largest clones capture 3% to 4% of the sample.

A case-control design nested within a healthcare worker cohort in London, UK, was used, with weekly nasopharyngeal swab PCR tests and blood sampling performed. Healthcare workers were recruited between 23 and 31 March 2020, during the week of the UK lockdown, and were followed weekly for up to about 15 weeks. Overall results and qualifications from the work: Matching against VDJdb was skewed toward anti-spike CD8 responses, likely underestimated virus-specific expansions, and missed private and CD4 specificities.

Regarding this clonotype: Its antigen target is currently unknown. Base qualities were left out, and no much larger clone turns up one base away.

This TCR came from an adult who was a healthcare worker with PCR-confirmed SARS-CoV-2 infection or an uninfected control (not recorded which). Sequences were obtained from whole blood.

The base sequence is TGCAGTGCTAGAGAAGGCAGGGAAGAGACCCAGTACTTC. Its protein is CSAREGREETQYF. The chain employs TRBV20-1 and TRBJ2-5; the D gene is perhaps TRBD1, from 5 matching bases. Trimming removed 0 bases from V and 3 bases from J, leaving 8 bases between the germline ends. As encoded in the germline V gene (reference sequence), CDR1 is DFQATT while CDR2 is SNEGSKA. Spanning cysteine to phenylalanine, the CDR3 consists of 13 amino acids. Just CDR3 DNA is preserved here, 39 bases in frame from base 1.